This T cell receptor (beta chain) was documented in a study of blood T cell repertoires in COVID-19. Overall study context: Samples of COVID-19 (acute and convalescent) were obtained from the United States, Italy and Spain.

V lost 6 bases and J lost 3, with 14 bases in between. This CDR3 contains 14 residues. Germline loops: CDR1 MNHEY, CDR2 SMNVEV (reference sequence). Clones were sequenced by immunoSEQ multiplex PCR, and TCRdb holds only the in-frame ones, with some missing. Of around 300,000 clones in the sample, 80% to 90% were seen once. Cohort assignment relied on participant-reported clinical history. J is TRBJ1-1 and V is TRBV27, with a weak D call TRBD1 (5 bases). The sequence derives from a woman in her late teens or twenties who had recovered from COVID-19. Material for sequencing was PBMCs or T cells enriched from blood (not recorded which). CDR3: CASRTQGPDTEAFF. In DNA form, the CDR3 reads TGTGCCAGCAGGACGCAGGGTCCGGACACTGAAGCTTTCTTT.